This TCR beta chain is drawn from a study of identifying expanded T cells in peripheral blood. TCRdb keeps only in-frame clones here, not all; method: immunoSEQ multiplex PCR. The sample carries tens of thousands of clones, roughly 84% recorded once. This CDR3 has 14 amino acids. The germline gives CDR1 MGHRA, CDR2 YSYEKL. J lost 5 bases, V lost 4 bases, and 6 bases had no gene match. The J gene is TRBJ2-5, the V gene TRBV4-1, with 8 bases lining up with TRBD2. The sequenced material came from blood. The TCR comes from a person aged 18 to 70 in good health. The CDR3 sequence is CASSPFSGTETQYF. The CDR3 DNA sequence: TGCGCCAGCAGCCCTTTTAGCGGGACGGAGACCCAGTACTTC.